What follows are 15 T cell receptor beta chains derived from one specimen sequenced in a study of blood T cell repertoires in COVID-19 (dated by TCRdb to 2018 to 2020). Library prep was done by the immunoSEQ multiplex PCR assay. TCRdb limited this immuneACCESS table to in-frame rearrangements with V and J called. A share of clones is missing; checked studies link under half to unresolved V genes, and the rest is unexplained. The sample data list tens of thousands of clones, and nearly 90% of these were observed just once. The ten largest account for roughly 28% of the sample. The sequenced sample consisted of peripheral blood. These receptors were obtained from a man aged 50 to 60 with acute or convalescent COVID-19.

The V gene is TRBV7-8, the J gene TRBJ1-5, with TRBD1 identical over 11 bases. CDR1 SGHVS and CDR2 FQNEAQ come from the germline V gene. With V trimmed by 3 bases and J by 1 base, 2 bases remained unmatched. The length of the CDR3 is 16 residues. CDR3 sequence: CASSFGTGGSNQPQHF. CDR3 nucleotide sequence: TGTGCCAGCAGCTTCGGGACAGGGGGAAGCAATCAGCCCCAGCATTTT.

As DNA, the CDR3 is TGTGCCAGCAGCTCATCGGAAAGGGGGAATCAGCCCCAGCATTTT. Amino acids: CASSSSERGNQPQHF. The chain uses TRBV3-1 (or the pseudogene TRBV3-2) and TRBJ1-5; TRBD1 might be the D (6 bases). This CDR3 has 15 residues. Per germline, CDR1 LGHDT and CDR2 YNNKEL (reference sequence). The V end was cut by 5 bases, the J end by 4 bases, with 15 bases between.

The gene calls are TRBV15 and TRBJ2-7, with TRBD1 identical over 10 bases. Germline lookup yields CDR1 LNHNV and CDR2 YYDKDF (reference sequence). J was trimmed by 4 bases and V by 0 bases; bases with no gene match: 3. This CDR3 region has 15 residues. CDR3 in DNA: TGTGCCACCAGCAGAGAGACAGGGGGCAAATACGAGCAGTACTTC. Its protein is CATSRETGGKYEQYF.

The chain is built from TRBV19 and TRBJ2-1; 7 bases line up with TRBD1. The CDR3 has 13 residues. Per germline, CDR1 LNHDA and CDR2 SQIVND (reference sequence). V gave up 6 bases and J gave up 11 bases; unmatched junction bases: 10. DNA of the CDR3: TGTGCCAGTAGCTCGGACAGGTACCTAAAGCAGTTCTTC. Translating it yields CASSSDRYLKQFF.

This chain joins TRBV6-5 and TRBJ2-1; 7 nucleotides align to TRBD1. This CDR3 is built from 14 residues. The V gene's germline CDR1 is MNHEY and CDR2 SVGAGI. V was pared by 5 bases and J by 4 bases, with 5 bases of the junction left unmatched. The CDR3 protein is CASSPGTVYNEQFF. CDR3 DNA sequence: TGTGCCAGCAGTCCCGGGACAGTTTACAATGAGCAGTTCTTC.

The rearrangement uses TRBV12-3 or TRBV12-4 and TRBJ2-3; no reliable D call. With 8 bases removed from V and 5 bases from J, the gap between germline ends came to 11 bases. This CDR3 contains 12 residues. As DNA, the CDR3 is TGTGCCAGCGCCATACTAAGAGATACGCAGTATTTT. Encoded protein: CASAILRDTQYF.

The rearrangement joins TRBV5-6 to TRBJ2-5; possibly TRBD2 for D (5 bases). V was shortened by 0 bases and J by 5 bases, with 14 bases between the two germline ends. CDR3 length: 15 residues. Germline V lookup: CDR1 SGHDT, CDR2 YYEEEE. The CDR3 nucleotides are TGTGCCAGCAGCTTGGGTCGGATCTCGGGGGAGACCCAGTACTTC. This sequence encodes CASSLGRISGETQYF.

The rearrangement uses TRBV30 and TRBJ2-1; 8 bases agree with TRBD1. The CDR3 totals 15 residues. CDR1 is GTSNPN, CDR2 SVGIG, per germline (reference sequence). V dropped 0 bases and J dropped 8; count of bases not matched to a gene: 9. The CDR3 DNA is TGTGCCTGGAGTGTAGGACAGGGTGTAATCGATGAGCAGTTCTTC. Translation gives CAWSVGQGVIDEQFF.

The J gene is TRBJ2-6, the V gene TRBV10-2, with 9 bases matching TRBD1. V lost 4 bases and J lost 0; bases outside the gene matches: 4. Per germline, CDR1 WSHSY and CDR2 SAAADI. The CDR3 consists of 17 residues. The CDR3, as DNA: TGCGCCAGCAGTGGGGACAGGGCATCCTCTGGGGCCAACGTCCTGACTTTC. Protein: CASSGDRASSGANVLTF.

The chain carries TRBV12-3 or TRBV12-4 and TRBJ1-4; D remains unclear. Trimming took 7 bases from V and 1 from J, leaving 7 bases between them. The CDR3 loop spans 13 amino acids. Here the CDR3 DNA reads TGTGCCAGCACGACACTAACTAATGAAAAACTGTTTTTT. It is translated as CASTTLTNEKLFF.

CDR3 in amino acids: CASSSAGTSYEQYF. CDR3 DNA sequence: TGTGCCAGCAGCTCGGCGGGTACCTCCTACGAGCAGTACTTC. V gene TRBV7-2 combines with J gene TRBJ2-7, with a weak D call TRBD2 (5 bases). The CDR3 is made up of 14 amino acids. Trimming left V 4 bases short and J 0 bases short, with 10 bases between. The V gene's germline CDR1 is SGHTA and CDR2 FQGNSA.

The chain combines TRBV27 with TRBJ2-7; perhaps TRBD1 as D (5 bases). The CDR3 runs 12 residues. V lost 6 bases and J lost 6, with 12 bases in between. Germline V gene data show CDR1 as MNHEY and CDR2 as SMNVEV (reference sequence). As DNA, the CDR3 is TGTGCCAGCAGAGGGCAGGGCGGCGAGCAGTACTTC. This translates into CASRGQGGEQYF.

V gene TRBV6-1 combines with J gene TRBJ1-1; no firm D call. Germline CDR1 reads MNHNS; CDR2 reads SASEGT. The length of the CDR3 is 13 residues. Deletions cut 1 base from V and 7 bases from J, with 10 bases between. DNA for the CDR3: TGTGCCAGCAGTGAAGGCTATACGATTGAAGCTTTCTTT. Its translation is CASSEGYTIEAFF.

The rearrangement uses TRBV18 and TRBJ2-3, with 7 bases aligning to TRBD1. Germline V gene data show CDR1 as KGHSH and CDR2 as LQKENI. The CDR3 loop spans 15 amino acids. V gave up 3 bases and J gave up 5 bases; unmatched junction bases: 8. For the CDR3, the DNA is TGTGCCAGCTCACCTGGGACAGCTAATTTAGATACGCAGTATTTT. It codes for CASSPGTANLDTQYF.

The chain links TRBV30 to TRBJ1-6; 7 nucleotides match TRBD1. Germline V lookup: CDR1 GTSNPN, CDR2 SVGIG (reference sequence). The CDR3 consists of 13 residues. J gave up 5 bases and V 6 bases, and 4 bases lay outside the gene matches. CDR3 loop: CACGTANNSPLHF. The CDR3 coding sequence is TGTGCCTGTGGGACAGCTAATAATTCACCCCTCCACTTT.